This T cell receptor beta chain was sequenced for a study of shared clonotypes between healthy human individuals. Study-wide results and limits: Genetic and exposure-history diversity was limited by the small donor number.

This clone was seen just once. The antigen remains unidentified. Germline V lookup: CDR1 SNHLY, CDR2 FYNNEI. With 3 bases removed from V and 1 base from J, the gap between germline ends came to 9 bases. This CDR3 region has 14 residues. Sequencing used immunoSEQ multiplex PCR; TCRdb keeps in-frame clones, though not all of them. The sample has some 1.4 million clones, around 97% seen once; the top ten hold approximately 1.2%. The sequenced material came from naive CD4+ T cells sorted from blood. Subset in this sample: CD45RA+ positively selected. This TCR came from a man under 40 in good health. The rearrangement uses TRBV2 and TRBJ2-5, with D hard to call. CDR3 DNA: TGTGCCAGCAGTGATCGGCTAGGCCAAGAGACCCAGTACTTC. Its protein is CASSDRLGQETQYF.